This entry concerns a single TCR beta chain. At least ten counts were recorded for this clonotype. No antigen is known for it. Base qualities are not at hand, and no much larger clone is one base apart. The library was made by 5' RACE. Instrument used: NextSeq 500. To allow correction of PCR and sequencing errors, the TCR library protocol tagged every TCR cDNA molecule with a unique molecular identifier. The paper's data handling went like this. TCR identification, UMI-based error correction and CDR3 extraction were performed with Decombinator tools. TCRs above a frequency of 2 per 1,000, corresponding to the top 1% of the tumor frequency distribution, were defined as expanded. Expanded tumor TCRs statistically deemed absent (corrected P<0.05) from at least one tumor region were classed as regional, and all other expanded tumor TCRs were classed as ubiquitous. Each repertoire was subsampled 100 times to 5,000 TCRs, after which Renyi diversity was computed with the R vegan package. CDR3 similarity networks were built from amino acid triplet string-kernel similarity, with CDR3s being connected when pairwise similarity was above 0.82. TCRdb reworked the public reads: Q25 trimming with fastp, MiXCR clone assembly, productive beta chains retained. Rows are unified per CDR3 protein, each entry keeping the most common DNA and genes. What appears here as the V and J calls and clone size reflects TCRdb's work, not the paper's. The sample table contains about 27,000 distinct CDR3 sequences; only one count was recorded for roughly 6.6% of them. The top ten clones comprise about 24% of the sample.

This specimen's time point label, interpreted: sample taken at primary tumor resection. The donors were 70 or so patients from the lung TRACERx cohort who had early-stage, untreated non-small cell lung cancer. TCR sequencing used whole RNA extracted from tumor and nontumor lung tissue, or from cryopreserved PBMC samples, without cell sorting. Only patients with enough RNA available from two or more tumor regions were chosen for TCR sequencing. Before selection, tumor and adjacent nontumor lung specimens were reviewed by a lung pathologist. These data belong to a study of spatial heterogeneity in lung cancer (dated by TCRdb to about 2019). Study-level background: More beta-chain than alpha-chain transcripts were consistently detected, likely reflecting higher beta-chain transcript abundance. At surgery, over 200 tumor regions, 61 to 75 matched nontumor lung samples and a few dozen PBMC samples were TCR-sequenced for both alpha and beta chains. Nonsynonymous mutation counts, determined by whole-exome sequencing of tumor tissue, were related to features of the TCR repertoire. A strong correlation was found between TCR transcript counts in tumor regions and a T cell transcriptional module score from matched bulk RNA-seq. In the raw uncorrected reads, each unique combination of TCR and UMI appeared on average more than ten times. TCR alpha and beta repertoires were quantitatively compared across multiple tumor regions, matched nontumor lung and blood in non-small cell lung cancer. The investigation overall reported the following: The count of ubiquitous expanded TCRs correlated with the count of ubiquitous nonsynonymous mutations, and the count of regional expanded TCRs correlated with the count of regional nonsynonymous mutations. TCR-seq coverage of tumor T cells was estimated at only roughly 6.5% for alpha chains and about 14% for beta chains. A correlation was observed between the number of expanded intratumoral alpha and beta TCRs and the tumor nonsynonymous mutation count. Confirming at a functional level the hypothesis that regional TCRs recognize regional mutations was considered to require additional single-cell paired TCR alpha and beta sequencing.

The source is a male donor with early-stage non-small cell lung cancer. This sample comprised lung tumor tissue, obtained at surgery.

The CDR3 protein is CSATTKEQYF. The sequenced DNA: TGCAGTGCTACCACGAAGGAGCAGTACTTC. Rearrangement joined TRBV20-1 to TRBJ2-7, with no D gene named confidently. The trim is 4 bases for V and 7 bases for J, with a gap of 8 bases between the germline ends. Via the germline V gene (reference sequence), CDR1 is DFQATT and CDR2 SNEGSKA. Counted from cysteine to phenylalanine, this CDR3 has 10 amino acids. Only the CDR3 DNA stays, 30 bases, in frame from base 1.